These 25 T cell receptor beta chains were all obtained from the same sample, sequenced in a study of blood T cell repertoires in COVID-19. TCRdb's table, derived via immunoSEQ multiplex PCR, lists solely in-frame clones and lacks some. This table holds tens of thousands of clones, 87% found once. The specimen was peripheral blood. These receptors were taken from a man in his sixties with active COVID-19.

This clone occurred a few times. This chain connects TRBV7-9 to TRBJ1-5; possibly TRBD1 for D (6 bases). Trimming removed 4 bases at V and 7 bases at J, with 14 bases between. The CDR3 sequence is 14 residues long. Germline loops: CDR1 SEHNR, CDR2 FQNEAQ (reference sequence). The CDR3 coding sequence is TGTGCCAGCAGCTCCGGACAGCCACGGCAGCCCCAGCATTTT. Its translation is CASSSGQPRQPQHF.

The chain carries TRBV7-2 and TRBJ2-1, with 7 positions matching TRBD1. The germline V gene encodes CDR1 SGHTA and CDR2 FQGNSA. This CDR3 has 15 residues. J was trimmed by 8 bases and V by 4 bases; bases with no gene match: 11. The CDR3 protein is CASSSIGTASDEQFF. In nucleotides, the CDR3 is TGTGCCAGCAGCTCGATAGGGACAGCGAGCGATGAGCAGTTCTTC.

Turning to this clone: Because the CDR3's place on the DNA is in doubt, the DNA is left out and the CDR3 is given as listed by TCRdb. This sequence joins TRBV5-6 and TRBJ2-1; the table gives TRBD2 as D, unverified against the DNA. The CDR3 has 18 amino acids, counting both end residues. Germline loops: CDR1 SGHDT, CDR2 YYEEEE. CDR3 protein: CASSSSTSGGARGNEQFF.

The chain combines TRBV30 with TRBJ2-7, with D tentatively TRBD1 (6 bases). The CDR3 runs to 12 residues. Germline CDR1 GTSNPN, CDR2 SVGIG (reference sequence). Trimming pared 6 bases from V and 1 base from J, leaving 10 bases between. This chain's CDR3 is CACNRVSYEQYF. The CDR3 DNA reads as TGTGCCTGTAACAGGGTTTCCTACGAGCAGTACTTC.

The chain couples TRBV7-9 to TRBJ1-4, with 8 bases matching TRBD1. V lost 4 bases to trimming and J lost 7 bases; unmatched junction nucleotides: 2. This CDR3 comprises 13 residues. Germline lookup yields CDR1 SEHNR and CDR2 FQNEAQ (reference sequence). The DNA of the CDR3 is TGTGCCAGCAGCTCGGACAGGGCTGAAAAACTGTTTTTT. The encoded protein is CASSSDRAEKLFF.

This clone was observed a few times. The V and J genes are TRBV12-1 and TRBJ2-7; the D segment call TRBD2 is taken from the table without a DNA check. TRBV12-1 is described as a pseudogene. This CDR3 comprises 14 residues. The CDR3 DNA reads as TGTGCCAGCAGCTTTCGGGAAATCGTCTACGAGCAGTACTTC. This gives the protein CASSFREIVYEQYF.

V usage is TRBV10-3 and J usage is TRBJ1-5; 8 nucleotides line up with TRBD1. This CDR3 contains 12 residues. The junction had 0 bases not matched to a gene; V was cut back by 6 bases and J by 5 bases. Per germline, CDR1 ENHRY and CDR2 SYGVKD. This CDR3 is CAIRDRDQPQHF. CDR3 coding DNA: TGTGCCATCAGGGACAGGGATCAGCCCCAGCATTTT.

This clone appeared a few times. V is TRBV30 and J is TRBJ2-7; D unresolved. The V gene lost 2 bases and the J gene lost 3 bases, with 5 bases spanning the gap. This CDR3 has 11 residues. Germline V gene lookup returns CDR1 GTSNPN and CDR2 SVGIG (reference sequence). The CDR3 nucleotides read TGTGCCTGGAGTATTTACTACGAGCAGTACTTC. Its translation: CAWSIYYEQYF.

This sequence joins TRBV27 and TRBJ2-5, with D possibly matching TRBD2 (6 bases). CDR3 size: 14 residues. CDR1 and CDR2 (germline): MNHEY, SMNVEV (reference sequence). Between the trimmed V and J ends, which lost 6 bases and 2 bases, there was a span of 13 bases. The DNA of the CDR3 is TGTGCCAGCAGGCCGATTGGGGGGCAAGAGACCCAGTACTTC. Translating gives CASRPIGGQETQYF.

The rearrangement links TRBV20-1 to TRBJ1-6, with no clear D. The germline V gene has CDR1 DFQATT and CDR2 SNEGSKA (reference sequence). This CDR3 is 14 amino acids long. V gave up 3 bases and J gave up 5 bases, with 11 bases separating them. CDR3 loop: CSASGHGDNSPLHF. DNA for the CDR3: TGCAGTGCTAGTGGCCACGGGGATAATTCACCCCTCCACTTT.

CDR3 loop: CASSLGVSGFTDTQYF. Written as DNA, the CDR3 is TGCGCCAGCAGCTTGGGCGTTAGCGGCTTCACAGATACGCAGTATTTT. The chain links TRBV5-1 to TRBJ2-3; D might be TRBD2 (6 bases). V shed 0 bases and J shed 2 bases, with 13 bases lying between them. Germline CDR1 SGHRS, CDR2 YFSETQ. This CDR3 comprises 16 residues.

The rearrangement links TRBV5-4 to TRBJ1-2, with a tentative D call TRBD1 (6 bases). V was cut by 0 bases and J by 5 bases, with 11 bases left in between. Per the germline V gene, CDR1 is SGHNT and CDR2 is YYREEE (reference sequence). CDR3 length: 14 residues. CDR3 amino acids: CASSLDRVTYGYTF. Here the CDR3 DNA reads TGTGCCAGCAGCTTGGACAGGGTGACGTATGGCTACACCTTC.

The chain joins TRBV7-7 to TRBJ2-5; 7 bases map to TRBD2. Germline-derived CDR1 and CDR2 are SSHAT and FNYEAQ (reference sequence). This CDR3 is built from 14 residues. Written as DNA, the CDR3 is TGTACGGTGGGCAGCGGGGTATCGTTTGAGACCCAGTACTTC. The encoded protein is CTVGSGVSFETQYF.

This clone was found a few times. The chain is built from TRBV13 and TRBJ2-3; D gene uncertain. This CDR3 comprises 14 residues. Germline CDR1 reads PRHDT; CDR2 reads FYEKMQ (reference sequence). V shed 5 bases and J shed 4 bases, with 13 bases lying between them. The CDR3, as DNA: TGTGCCAGCAGCCTGGCGATCAGGCCAGATACGCAGTATTTT. Amino acids: CASSLAIRPDTQYF.

This clone was recorded a few times. J is TRBJ2-3 and V is TRBV6-4; tentatively, D is TRBD1 (6 bases). Trimming stripped 4 bases from V and 4 bases from J, with 15 bases between. Looked up from germline, CDR1 is MRHNA and CDR2 is SNTAGT. The CDR3 extends over 15 amino acids. CDR3 DNA sequence: TGTGCCAGCAGTGCCTCGGCACAGGGATCAGATACGCAGTATTTT. Its translation is CASSASAQGSDTQYF.

The chain uses TRBV18 and TRBJ2-1; TRBD1 agrees at 9 bases. V lost 3 bases to trimming and J lost 5 bases; unmatched junction nucleotides: 8. Germline assignment: CDR1 KGHSH and CDR2 LQKENI. This CDR3 has 16 amino acids. Written as DNA, the CDR3 is TGTGCCAGCTCACCCTTGTGGACAGGGGAGAACAATGAGCAGTTCTTC. Protein product: CASSPLWTGENNEQFF.

This rearrangement joins TRBV5-5 to TRBJ2-5; 9 bases agree with TRBD1. The CDR3 sequence is 15 residues long. Trimming removed 4 bases from V and 1 base from J; junction bases left unmatched: 5. Germline values: CDR1 SGHKS, CDR2 YYEKEE (reference sequence). The CDR3 loop is CASSGRQGVQETQYF. For the CDR3, the DNA is TGTGCCAGCAGCGGCAGACAGGGGGTCCAAGAGACCCAGTACTTC.

The chain joins TRBV2 to TRBJ1-2; D remains unclear. The CDR3 loop spans 12 amino acids. Germline values: CDR1 SNHLY, CDR2 FYNNEI. V gave up 7 bases and J gave up 8 bases, with 14 bases separating them. The CDR3 protein is CASTMSGFGYTF. The CDR3 DNA is TGTGCCAGCACCATGTCGGGGTTCGGCTACACCTTC.

The gene calls are TRBV2 and TRBJ2-3; 13 positions agree with TRBD2. The CDR3 is made up of 15 amino acids. The V gene's germline CDR1 is SNHLY and CDR2 FYNNEI. Germline trimming cut 3 bases from V and 9 bases from J; bases unmatched to any gene: 6. The CDR3 DNA is TGTGCCAGCAGTGAGGGGACTAGCGGGACGGGGACGCAGTATTTT. Translating gives CASSEGTSGTGTQYF.

The chain is built from TRBV30 and TRBJ2-1; a weak D match, TRBD2 (5 bases). V was pared by 4 bases and J by 0 bases, with 7 bases between. The CDR3 extends over 13 amino acids. Looked up from germline, CDR1 is GTSNPN and CDR2 is SVGIG (reference sequence). Here the CDR3 reads CAWNRDSYNEQFF. In DNA, the CDR3 is TGTGCCTGGAATCGGGACTCCTACAATGAGCAGTTCTTC.

The J gene is TRBJ1-6, the V gene TRBV6-5, with 10 positions matching TRBD1. CDR1 is MNHEY, CDR2 SVGAGI, per germline. V shed 6 bases and J 13 bases; nucleotides not matched to a gene: 6. The CDR3 is 13 residues long. The CDR3 sequence is CASRSGQGLPLHF. The CDR3 DNA reads TGTGCCAGCAGATCGGGACAGGGGCTTCCCCTCCACTTT.

The rearrangement links TRBV5-1 to TRBJ1-1, with TRBD1 matching over 8 bases. Germline V CDR1 and CDR2: SGHRS, YFSETQ. With 7 bases clipped from V and 2 bases from J, the junction kept 7 bases outside the gene matches. The CDR3 length is 14 residues. This CDR3 reads CASQTGGSNTEAFF. The CDR3 bases are TGCGCCAGCCAAACAGGGGGTTCTAACACTGAAGCTTTCTTT.

J is TRBJ2-2 and V is TRBV19; TRBD1 matches 8 bases. Germline V gene lookup returns CDR1 LNHDA and CDR2 SQIVND (reference sequence). CDR3 length: 14 residues. V dropped 5 bases and J dropped 5; count of bases not matched to a gene: 4. The CDR3 DNA sequence: TGTGCCAGTAGTGGAACAGGGGGAACCGGGGAGCTGTTTTTT. It encodes CASSGTGGTGELFF.

V and J are TRBV30 and TRBJ1-4; D remains ambiguous. The V end lost 4 bases, the J end lost 8 bases, and 14 bases lay between the germline ends. CDR3 length: 13 residues. Germline lookup yields CDR1 GTSNPN and CDR2 SVGIG (reference sequence). The CDR3: CAWNGGQREKLFF. The CDR3 DNA reads TGTGCCTGGAATGGCGGTCAAAGGGAAAAACTGTTTTTT. Together with reference TRBV30 and TRBJ1-4, the CDR3 gives the full variable domain: SQTIHQWPATLVQPVGSPLSLECTVEGTSNPNLYWYRQAAGRGLQLLFYSVGIGQISSEVPQNLSASRPQDRQFILSSKKLLLSDSGFYLCAWNGGQREKLFFGSGTQLSVL.

This clone has a handful of counts. This chain joins TRBV24-1 and TRBJ2-5; 8 bases line up with TRBD2. This CDR3 has 16 amino acids. The junction had 5 bases not matched to a gene; V was cut back by 3 bases and J by 0 bases. Germline V CDR1 and CDR2: KGHDR, SFDVKD. CDR3 in DNA: TGTGCCACCAGTGATGCGGGAGGACACAACCAAGAGACCCAGTACTTC. Amino acid sequence: CATSDAGGHNQETQYF.